This T cell receptor (beta chain) is from a study of shared clonotypes between healthy human individuals. CDR3 length: 14 amino acids. The germline V gene has CDR1 MNHNY and CDR2 SVGAGI (reference sequence). The junction had 10 bases not matched to a gene; V was cut back by 7 bases and J by 6 bases. Data came from immunoSEQ multiplex PCR; TCRdb stores just in-frame clones and leaves some out. The sample includes 2 million to 2.5 million clones, over 90% of them seen just once. The receptor was isolated from a man between 18 and 35 years old in good health. Some clones in this sample may be carry-over from other donors' samples. The V gene is TRBV6-6, the J gene TRBJ1-1; 8 bases are a match to TRBD1. Sequencing was performed on naive CD4+ T cells from PBMCs. The subset is: CD45RA+ positively selected. This CDR3 is CASTPDRGSAEAFF. The DNA for the CDR3 is TGTGCCAGCACCCCCGACAGGGGATCGGCTGAAGCTTTCTTT.